The next 5 T cell receptor beta chains were all read from a single sample in a study of cytomegalovirus exposure and HLA in healthy donors. Primers for the PCR totalled 60 Vbeta and 13 Jbeta. Assay used: immunoSEQ multiplex PCR; TCRdb lists only in-frame clones, some missing. The listing records about 110,000 clones. The sequenced sample was PBMCs. These receptors all stem from a young man in good health and CMV-seronegative.

The gene calls are TRBV18 and TRBJ2-7, with 11 bases fitting TRBD2. After removal of 3 bases from V and 3 bases from J, the junction contained 7 bases not matched to a gene. Germline V lookup: CDR1 KGHSH, CDR2 LQKENI. The CDR3 has 16 amino acids. The CDR3 region has the DNA TGTGCCAGCTCACCGATCCCGGGACTAGCGGACTACGAGCAGTACTTC. This encodes CASSPIPGLADYEQYF.

V is TRBV5-6 and J is TRBJ1-4; D is ambiguous. The germline V and J ends were trimmed by 4 bases and 6 bases, with 16 bases remaining between them. CDR3 length: 15 amino acids. Germline-derived CDR1 and CDR2 are SGHDT and YYEEEE. The CDR3 region is CASSHTQRRDEKLFF. CDR3 in DNA: TGTGCCAGCAGCCATACCCAGAGGAGAGATGAAAAACTGTTTTTT.

The V call is TRBV7-2, the J call TRBJ2-3; 8 bases match TRBD2. Looked up from germline, CDR1 is SGHTA and CDR2 is FQGNSA. This CDR3 spans 13 amino acids. V lost 8 bases, J lost 1 base, and 2 bases stayed unmatched. CDR3 in amino acids: CASREGGTDTQYF. CDR3 in DNA: TGTGCCAGCCGGGAGGGAGGCACAGATACGCAGTATTTT.

The chain is built from TRBV6-1 and TRBJ1-5; D might be TRBD1 (5 bases). V was shortened by 8 bases and J by 7 bases, with 18 bases between the two germline ends. CDR3 size: 14 residues. In germline, CDR1 is MNHNS, CDR2 SASEGT. CDR3 in DNA: TGTGCCAGCGGCGGAGGGGACGTCAAGCAGCCCCAGCATTTT. Amino acid sequence: CASGGGDVKQPQHF.

This rearrangement joins TRBV28 to TRBJ1-1; D gene uncertain. CDR1 and CDR2 from the germline V gene are MDHEN and SYDVKM. The ends were cut back, 4 bases at V and 5 bases at J, with 11 bases in the middle. The CDR3 is made up of 13 amino acids. The CDR3 nucleotides read TGTGCCAGCAGTTCGGCCTGGGCTACTGAAGCTTTCTTT. It encodes CASSSAWATEAFF. The full variable domain, with the rest looked up from reference TRBV28 and TRBJ1-1, is DVKVTQSSRYLVKRTGEKVFLECVQDMDHENMFWYRQDPGLGLRLIYFSYDVKMKEKGDIPEGYSVSREKKERFSLILESASTNQTSMYLCASSSAWATEAFFGQGTRLTVV.